This T cell receptor beta chain originates from a study of OX40 agonist ivuxolimab in advanced cancers. Data came from immunoSEQ multiplex PCR; TCRdb stores just in-frame clones and leaves some out. This sample yields tens of thousands of clones, of which roughly 90% are seen a single time; less than 3.5% belongs to the top ten. The germline V gene has CDR1 SGHVS and CDR2 FQNEAQ. V was trimmed by 1 base and J by 13 bases, leaving 11 bases between them. This CDR3 region has 12 residues. The sequenced sample was CD4+ or CD8+ T cells sorted from blood, obtained in a trial of the OX40 agonist ivuxolimab. The clonotype comes from an adult with an advanced solid tumor such as melanoma, head and neck, liver or kidney cancer. The chain joins TRBV7-8 to TRBJ2-1; D is possibly TRBD1 (5 bases). The CDR3 nucleotides read TGTGCCAGCAGCTTAGGGCTAGGGGAACAGTTCTTC. Translating gives CASSLGLGEQFF.